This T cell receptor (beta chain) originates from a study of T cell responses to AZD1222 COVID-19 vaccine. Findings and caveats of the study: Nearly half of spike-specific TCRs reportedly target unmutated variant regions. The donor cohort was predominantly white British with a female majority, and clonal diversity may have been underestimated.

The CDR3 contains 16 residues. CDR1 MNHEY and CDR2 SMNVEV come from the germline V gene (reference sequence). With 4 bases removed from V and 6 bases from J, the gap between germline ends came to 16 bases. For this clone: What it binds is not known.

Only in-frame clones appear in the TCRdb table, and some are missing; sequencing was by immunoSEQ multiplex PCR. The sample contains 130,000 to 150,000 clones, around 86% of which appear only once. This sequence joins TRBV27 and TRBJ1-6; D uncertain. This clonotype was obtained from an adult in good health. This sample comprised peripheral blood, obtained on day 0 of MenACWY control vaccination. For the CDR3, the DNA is TGTGCCAGCAGTTCTCTCGGTCAGTCCGGTAATTCACCCCTCCACTTT. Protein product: CASSSLGQSGNSPLHF.